The present T cell receptor (beta chain) was sequenced within a study of cytomegalovirus exposure and HLA in healthy donors. Whole-study context: Around 200 million T cells yielded 120 million or so unique TCR beta sequences, as an earlier analysis found. General study points: There was a cluster of highly shared sequence variants that was likely a sequencing artifact. Researchers reported that a few CMV-associated chains were confirmed in vitro as CMV antigen-specific.

Researchers ran the PCR with 60 Vbeta and 13 Jbeta primers. TCRdb's table, derived via immunoSEQ multiplex PCR, lists solely in-frame clones and lacks some. The top ten hold around 25% of the sample, which has tens of thousands of clones, more than 70% seen once. Comments on this clone: The antigen remains undetermined.

Germline V CDR1 and CDR2: SGHTA, FQGTGA. V lost 5 bases and J 7 bases, leaving 15 bases between the germline ends. The CDR3 runs to 15 residues. The sample comprised PBMCs. The chain combines TRBV7-3 with TRBJ1-6, with D perhaps matching TRBD1 (5 bases). The source of this sequence is a woman in her 40s in good health and CMV-seropositive. This CDR3 reads CASSPQAGRNSPLHF. The CDR3 DNA sequence: TGTGCCAGCAGCCCTCAGGCAGGGCGCAATTCACCCCTCCACTTT.